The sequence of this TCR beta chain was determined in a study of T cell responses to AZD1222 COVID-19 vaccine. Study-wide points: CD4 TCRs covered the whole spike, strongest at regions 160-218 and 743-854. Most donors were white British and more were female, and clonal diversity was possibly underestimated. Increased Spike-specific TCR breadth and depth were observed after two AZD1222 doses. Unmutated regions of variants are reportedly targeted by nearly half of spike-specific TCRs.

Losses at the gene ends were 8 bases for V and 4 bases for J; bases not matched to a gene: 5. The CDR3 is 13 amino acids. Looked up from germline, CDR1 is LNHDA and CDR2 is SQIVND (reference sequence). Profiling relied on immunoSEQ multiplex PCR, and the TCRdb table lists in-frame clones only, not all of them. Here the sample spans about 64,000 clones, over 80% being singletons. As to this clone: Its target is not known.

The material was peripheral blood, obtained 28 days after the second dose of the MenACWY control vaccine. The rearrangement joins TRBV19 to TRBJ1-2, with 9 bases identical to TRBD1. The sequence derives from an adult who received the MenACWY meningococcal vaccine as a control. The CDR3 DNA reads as TGTGCCAGTCTCCGGGACAGGGCCTATGGCTACACCTTC. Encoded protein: CASLRDRAYGYTF.